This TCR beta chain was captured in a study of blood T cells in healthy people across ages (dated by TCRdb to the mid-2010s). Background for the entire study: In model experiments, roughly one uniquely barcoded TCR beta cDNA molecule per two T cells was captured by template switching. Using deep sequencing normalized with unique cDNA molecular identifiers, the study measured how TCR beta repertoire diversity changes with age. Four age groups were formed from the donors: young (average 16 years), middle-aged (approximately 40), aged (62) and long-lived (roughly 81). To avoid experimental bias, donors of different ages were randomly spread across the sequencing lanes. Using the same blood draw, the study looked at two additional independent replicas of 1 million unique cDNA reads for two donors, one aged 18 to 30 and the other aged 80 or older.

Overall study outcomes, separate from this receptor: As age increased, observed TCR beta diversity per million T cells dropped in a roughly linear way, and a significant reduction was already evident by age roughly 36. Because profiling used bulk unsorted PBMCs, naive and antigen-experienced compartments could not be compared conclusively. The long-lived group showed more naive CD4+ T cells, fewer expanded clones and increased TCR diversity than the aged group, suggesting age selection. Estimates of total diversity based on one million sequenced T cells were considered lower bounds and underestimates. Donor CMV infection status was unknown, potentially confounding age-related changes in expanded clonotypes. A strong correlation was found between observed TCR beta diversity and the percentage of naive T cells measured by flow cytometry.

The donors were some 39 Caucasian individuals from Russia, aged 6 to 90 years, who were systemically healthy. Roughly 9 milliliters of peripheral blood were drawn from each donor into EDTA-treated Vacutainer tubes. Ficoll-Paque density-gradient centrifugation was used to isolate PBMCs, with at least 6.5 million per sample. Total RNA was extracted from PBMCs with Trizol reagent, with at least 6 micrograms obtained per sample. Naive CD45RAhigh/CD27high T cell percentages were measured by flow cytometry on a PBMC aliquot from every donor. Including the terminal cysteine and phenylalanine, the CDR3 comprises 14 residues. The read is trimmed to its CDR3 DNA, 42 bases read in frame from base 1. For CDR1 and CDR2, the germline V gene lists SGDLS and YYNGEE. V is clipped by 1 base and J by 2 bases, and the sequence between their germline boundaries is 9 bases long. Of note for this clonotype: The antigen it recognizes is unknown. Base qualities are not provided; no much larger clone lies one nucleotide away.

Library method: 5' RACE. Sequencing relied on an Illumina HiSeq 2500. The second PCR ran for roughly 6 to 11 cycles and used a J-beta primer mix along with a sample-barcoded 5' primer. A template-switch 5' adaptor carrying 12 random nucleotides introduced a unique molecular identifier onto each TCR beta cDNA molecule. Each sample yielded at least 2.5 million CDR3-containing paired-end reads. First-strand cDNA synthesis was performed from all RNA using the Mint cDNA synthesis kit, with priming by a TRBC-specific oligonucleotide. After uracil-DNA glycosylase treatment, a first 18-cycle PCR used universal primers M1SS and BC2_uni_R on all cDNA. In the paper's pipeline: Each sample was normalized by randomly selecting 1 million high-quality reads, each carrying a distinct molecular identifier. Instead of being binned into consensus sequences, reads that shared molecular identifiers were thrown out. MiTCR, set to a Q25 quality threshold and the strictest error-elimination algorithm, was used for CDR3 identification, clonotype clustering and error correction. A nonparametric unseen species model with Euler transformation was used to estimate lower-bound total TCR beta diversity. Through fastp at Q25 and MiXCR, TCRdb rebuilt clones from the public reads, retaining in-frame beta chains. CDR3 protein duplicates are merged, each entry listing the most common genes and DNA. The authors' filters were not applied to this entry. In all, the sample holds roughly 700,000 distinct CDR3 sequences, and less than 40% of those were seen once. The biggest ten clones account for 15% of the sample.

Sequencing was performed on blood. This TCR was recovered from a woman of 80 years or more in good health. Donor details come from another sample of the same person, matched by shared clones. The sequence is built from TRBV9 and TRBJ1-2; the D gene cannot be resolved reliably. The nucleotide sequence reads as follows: TGTGCCAGCAGCGTATTAGTGGAAAACTATGGCTACACCTTC. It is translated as CASSVLVENYGYTF.